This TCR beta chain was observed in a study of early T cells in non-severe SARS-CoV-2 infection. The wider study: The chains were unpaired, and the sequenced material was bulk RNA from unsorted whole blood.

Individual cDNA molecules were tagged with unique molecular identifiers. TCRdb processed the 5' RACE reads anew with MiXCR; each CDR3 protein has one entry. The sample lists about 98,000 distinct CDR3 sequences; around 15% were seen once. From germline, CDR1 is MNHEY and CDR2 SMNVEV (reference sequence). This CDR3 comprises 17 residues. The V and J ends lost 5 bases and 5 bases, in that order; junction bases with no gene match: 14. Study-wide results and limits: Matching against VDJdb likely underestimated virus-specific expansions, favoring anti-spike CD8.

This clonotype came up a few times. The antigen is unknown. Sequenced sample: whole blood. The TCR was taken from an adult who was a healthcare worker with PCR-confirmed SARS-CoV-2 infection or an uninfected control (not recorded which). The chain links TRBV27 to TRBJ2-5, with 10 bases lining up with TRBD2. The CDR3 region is CASSRRALAGVAETQYF. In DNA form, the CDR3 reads TGTGCCAGCAGTCGCCGTGCCCTAGCGGGAGTGGCGGAGACCCAGTACTTC.